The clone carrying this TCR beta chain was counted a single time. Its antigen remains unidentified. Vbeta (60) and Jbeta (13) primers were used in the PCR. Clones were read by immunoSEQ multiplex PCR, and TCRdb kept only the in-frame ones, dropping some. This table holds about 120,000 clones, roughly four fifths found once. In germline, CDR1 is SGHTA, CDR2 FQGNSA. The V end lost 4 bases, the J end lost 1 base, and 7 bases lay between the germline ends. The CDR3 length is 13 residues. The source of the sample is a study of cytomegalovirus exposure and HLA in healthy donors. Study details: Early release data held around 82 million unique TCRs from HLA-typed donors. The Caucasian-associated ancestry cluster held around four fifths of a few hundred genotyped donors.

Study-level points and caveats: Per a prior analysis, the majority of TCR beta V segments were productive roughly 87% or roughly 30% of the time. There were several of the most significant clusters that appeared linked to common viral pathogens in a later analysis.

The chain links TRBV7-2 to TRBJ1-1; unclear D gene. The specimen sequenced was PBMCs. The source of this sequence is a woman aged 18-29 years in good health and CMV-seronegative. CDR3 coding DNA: TGTGCCAGCAGCTCAGACACGAACACTGAAGCTTTCTTT. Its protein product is CASSSDTNTEAFF.